Below are 11 T cell receptor beta chains sequenced from a single sample in a study of cytomegalovirus exposure and HLA in healthy donors. PCR involved 60 Vbeta and 13 Jbeta primers. Profiled with immunoSEQ multiplex PCR; TCRdb holds only in-frame clones, not every one. The sample records 150,000 to 200,000 clones, 80% being singletons. Input material: PBMCs. The receptors come from a man aged 35 to 55 in good health and CMV-seropositive.

This chain links TRBV7-8 with TRBJ1-5, with a possible D match to TRBD1 (6 bases). V lost 4 bases to trimming and J lost 4 bases, with 14 bases between them. The CDR3 loop spans 15 amino acids. Germline assignment: CDR1 SGHVS and CDR2 FQNEAQ. The CDR3 is CASSSTRQDNQPQHF. The CDR3 DNA reads as TGTGCCAGCAGCTCTACCAGACAGGATAATCAGCCCCAGCATTTT.

This clone was seen once. The chain carries TRBV11-2 and TRBJ2-1; 9 nucleotides align to TRBD2. Germline V gene sequence: CDR1 SGHAT, CDR2 FQNNGV. The ends lost 2 bases at V and 9 bases at J; junction bases unmatched: 11. CDR3 length equals 16 residues. In DNA, the CDR3 is TGTGCCAGCAGCTTAACCGGGACTAGCCGATCCATTGAGCAGTTCTTC. Translating it yields CASSLTGTSRSIEQFF.

This clone has more than one count but fewer than ten. V usage is TRBV27 and J usage is TRBJ2-7; D is possibly TRBD2 (5 bases). V dropped 3 bases and J dropped 0 bases, with 12 bases sitting between them. This CDR3 region has 15 residues. CDR1 is MNHEY, CDR2 SMNVEV, per germline (reference sequence). CDR3 nucleotide sequence: TGTGCCAGCAGTTTTTCCTCTCGGGGCTCCTACGAGCAGTACTTC. Protein product: CASSFSSRGSYEQYF.

The V call is TRBV7-2, the J call TRBJ2-1; 10 bases are a match to TRBD2. The V gene end was trimmed by 5 bases and the J gene end by 7 bases; junction bases not matched to a gene: 8. The length of the CDR3 is 15 residues. Germline values: CDR1 SGHTA, CDR2 FQGNSA. The CDR3 nucleotides read TGTGCCAGCAGCCCAGCGGGGGGGCCCCAGAATGAGCAGTTCTTC. This sequence encodes CASSPAGGPQNEQFF.

This rearrangement joins TRBV4-3 to TRBJ2-3, with TRBD1 identical over 9 bases. The CDR3 has 16 amino acids. V dropped 3 bases and J dropped 5; count of bases not matched to a gene: 9. Germline V gene sequence: CDR1 LGHNA, CDR2 YSLEER. The CDR3 nucleotides read TGCGCCAGCAGCCACGATAACAGGGGGCCATTAGATACGCAGTATTTT. It translates to CASSHDNRGPLDTQYF.

This chain links TRBV7-2 with TRBJ2-7; 7 bases are shared with TRBD2. Trimming at V came to 1 base and at J to 2 bases, leaving 11 bases not matched to a gene. The CDR3 spans 17 residues. Germline V lookup: CDR1 SGHTA, CDR2 FQGNSA. The chain's CDR3 is CASSLVWDYQSPYEQYF. CDR3 nucleotide sequence: TGTGCCAGCAGCTTAGTATGGGACTACCAGTCCCCCTACGAGCAGTACTTC.

This clone is a singleton in its sample. The rearrangement joins TRBV6-6 to TRBJ1-1, with D possibly matching TRBD1 (5 bases). Between the trimmed V and J ends, which lost 7 bases and 0 bases, there was a span of 15 bases. The CDR3 covers 15 residues. CDR1 and CDR2 (germline): MNHNY, SVGAGI (reference sequence). CDR3 nucleotides: TGTGCCAGCAACCCGAAGGGGATGATGAACACTGAAGCTTTCTTT. Its translation: CASNPKGMMNTEAFF.

The chain combines TRBV4-3 with TRBJ1-3; D ambiguous. The germline V and J ends were trimmed by 1 base and 2 bases, with 9 bases remaining between them. The CDR3 is made up of 15 amino acids. Germline-derived CDR1 and CDR2 are LGHNA and YSLEER. CDR3: CASSQVSGTGNTIYF. Here the CDR3 DNA reads TGCGCCAGCAGCCAAGTTTCAGGAACTGGAAACACCATATATTTT.

The genes are TRBV4-3 and TRBJ1-1; D is possibly TRBD1 (5 bases). The germline gives CDR1 LGHNA, CDR2 YSLEER. V was pared by 0 bases and J by 1 base, with 12 bases between. This CDR3 contains 16 residues. The CDR3 region has the DNA TGCGCCAGCAGCCAAGATAGTCAGGGCTCGAACACTGAAGCTTTCTTT. Amino acid sequence: CASSQDSQGSNTEAFF.

This chain connects TRBV7-2 to TRBJ2-2; D possibly corresponds to TRBD1 (6 bases). Germline V gene sequence: CDR1 SGHTA, CDR2 FQGNSA. Trimming cost V 7 bases and J 1 base, with 10 bases left between them. The CDR3 covers 14 residues. CDR3 bases: TGTGCCAGCAACCCGGGACAGAACACCGGGGAGCTGTTTTTT. It yields the protein CASNPGQNTGELFF.

The rearrangement links TRBV7-2 to TRBJ2-7; 10 bases align to TRBD2. Germline V CDR1 and CDR2: SGHTA, FQGNSA. CDR3 size: 14 residues. The ends lost 3 bases at V and 1 base at J; junction bases unmatched: 0. The DNA of the CDR3 is TGTGCCAGCAGCTTTAGCGGGGGGTCCTACGAGCAGTACTTC. Translating gives CASSFSGGSYEQYF.